This T cell receptor (beta chain) is drawn from a study of blood T cell repertoires in COVID-19. Assignment of participants to cohorts was predicated upon participant-reported clinical history. Recovered status in Cohort 3 required two negative PCRs, clearance, or symptom resolution. CDR1 and CDR2 (germline): LNHDA, SQIVND (reference sequence). The CDR3 spans 13 residues. V was pared by 7 bases and J by 8 bases, with 15 bases between. Original data processing: Nucleated cell number was recorded as an estimate derived from reference gene primer amplification. TCRdb keeps only in-frame clones here, not all; method: immunoSEQ multiplex PCR. The DNA gave D and trimming, while V, J and clone size come from that table. The table lists around 150,000 clones, 65% to 85% of them singletons, with roughly 6% in the top ten.

V is TRBV19 and J is TRBJ2-1; maybe TRBD1 (6 bases). Source material: PBMCs or T cells enriched from blood (not recorded which). The TCR sequence derives from a man between 40 and 49 years old who had recovered from COVID-19. CDR3 region: CASIPSGDDEQFF. The CDR3 DNA reads as TGTGCCAGTATTCCATCAGGGGACGATGAGCAGTTCTTC.